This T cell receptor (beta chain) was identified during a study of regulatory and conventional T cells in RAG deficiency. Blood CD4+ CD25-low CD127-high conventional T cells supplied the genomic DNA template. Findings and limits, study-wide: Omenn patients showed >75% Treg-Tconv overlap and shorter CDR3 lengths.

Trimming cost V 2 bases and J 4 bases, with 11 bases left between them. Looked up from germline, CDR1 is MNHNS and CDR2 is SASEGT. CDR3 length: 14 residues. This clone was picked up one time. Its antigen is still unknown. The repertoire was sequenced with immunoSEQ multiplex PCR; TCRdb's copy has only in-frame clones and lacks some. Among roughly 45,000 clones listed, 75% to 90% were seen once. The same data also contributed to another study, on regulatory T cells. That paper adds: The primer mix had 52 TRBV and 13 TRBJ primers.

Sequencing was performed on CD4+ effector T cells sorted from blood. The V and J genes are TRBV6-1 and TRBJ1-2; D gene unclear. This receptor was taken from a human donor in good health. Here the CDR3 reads CASSESGRTYGYTF. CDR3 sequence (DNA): TGTGCCAGCAGTGAATCTGGGCGCACCTATGGCTACACCTTC.